The next 13 T cell receptor beta chains were all read from a single sample in a study of shared clonotypes between healthy human individuals. Data came from immunoSEQ multiplex PCR; TCRdb stores just in-frame clones and leaves some out. The sample yields nearly 500,000 clones, 76% seen once. Sequencing used PBMCs. Receptors were obtained from a woman between 40 and 55 years old in good health. Some clones in this sample may be carry-over from other donors' samples.

The chain links TRBV5-1 to TRBJ2-3; weak D call: TRBD2 (5 bases). The CDR3 covers 15 residues. Germline V gene data show CDR1 as SGHRS and CDR2 as YFSETQ. V gave up 4 bases and J gave up 0 bases, with 12 bases separating them. The CDR3 region has the DNA TGCGCCAGCAGCCTCCTCGGGGAGAGCACAGATACGCAGTATTTT. It yields the protein CASSLLGESTDTQYF.

The chain couples TRBV18 to TRBJ1-2; D is ambiguous. Germline V gene sequence: CDR1 KGHSH, CDR2 LQKENI. CDR3 length equals 13 residues. V lost 1 base to trimming and J lost 8 bases, with 11 bases between them. The CDR3 reads CASSPQPGEGYTF. In nucleotides, the CDR3 is TGTGCCAGCTCACCACAGCCTGGGGAAGGCTACACCTTC. The full variable domain, completed using reference TRBV18 and TRBJ1-2, is NAGVMQNPRHLVRRRGQEARLRCSPMKGHSHVYWYRQLPEEGLKFMVYLQKENIIDESGMPKERFSAEFPKEGPSILRIQQVVRGDSAAYFCASSPQPGEGYTFGSGTRLTVV.

The genes are TRBV29-1 and TRBJ1-2; D is possibly TRBD1 (6 bases). The germline V gene encodes CDR1 SQVTM and CDR2 ANQGSEA. Trimming cost V 4 bases and J 0 bases, with 9 bases left between them. CDR3 length: 13 residues. The CDR3 sequence is CSVVGGTNYGYTF. The CDR3 region has the DNA TGCAGCGTTGTAGGGGGAACTAACTATGGCTACACCTTC.

The chain uses TRBV28 and TRBJ2-7; no clear D. Germline loops: CDR1 MDHEN, CDR2 SYDVKM. Trimming stripped 6 bases from V and 3 bases from J, with 18 bases between. The CDR3 totals 15 residues. The CDR3 reads CASSFRGPPNYEQYF. CDR3 bases: TGTGCCAGCAGCTTTCGAGGACCGCCCAACTACGAGCAGTACTTC. The full variable domain, its missing parts supplied by reference TRBV28 and TRBJ2-7, is DVKVTQSSRYLVKRTGEKVFLECVQDMDHENMFWYRQDPGLGLRLIYFSYDVKMKEKGDIPEGYSVSREKKERFSLILESASTNQTSMYLCASSFRGPPNYEQYFGPGTRLTVT.

A single count supports this clone. This chain links TRBV9 with TRBJ2-7; TRBD1 agrees at 10 bases. V was pared by 0 bases and J by 3 bases, with 6 bases of the junction left unmatched. The CDR3 is 16 amino acids. Germline values: CDR1 SGDLS, CDR2 YYNGEE. The CDR3 coding sequence is TGTGCCAGCAGCGTAGCTCCTGGACAGGGGGTCTACGAGCAGTACTTC. Its protein product is CASSVAPGQGVYEQYF.

J is TRBJ1-2 and V is TRBV6-1; 11 nucleotides line up with TRBD1. Germline V gene lookup returns CDR1 MNHNS and CDR2 SASEGT. V dropped 5 bases and J dropped 8; count of bases not matched to a gene: 13. The CDR3 covers 16 residues. The CDR3 region has the DNA TGTGCCAGCAGTCAAGGTGGACAGGGGGCGCTGGGAGGCTACACCTTC. Translation: CASSQGGQGALGGYTF.

The V call is TRBV12-2, the J call TRBJ2-7. TRBV12-2 is an annotated pseudogene. The CDR3 length is 13 residues. CDR3 sequence reads: CASRPIGFYEQYF. The CDR3 DNA reads TGTGCAAGTCGTCCTATAGGATTCTACGAGCAGTACTTC.

The chain uses TRBV6-5 and TRBJ2-7, with D unclear. V lost 6 bases and J lost 4, with 10 bases in between. Germline CDR1 is MNHEY and CDR2 is SVGAGI. This CDR3 is 12 amino acids long. CDR3 sequence: CASRGWVYEQYF. The CDR3 coding sequence is TGTGCCAGCAGGGGTTGGGTGTACGAGCAGTACTTC.

V gene TRBV11-2 combines with J gene TRBJ1-5; D is ambiguous. Per germline, CDR1 SGHAT and CDR2 FQNNGV. CDR3 size: 13 residues. V was trimmed by 1 base and J by 8 bases, leaving 9 bases between them. CDR3 sequence reads: CASSLGPVEPQHF. The CDR3 DNA is TGTGCCAGCAGCTTAGGTCCGGTTGAGCCCCAGCATTTT.

V and J are TRBV4-3 and TRBJ2-1, with unresolved D. The CDR3 loop spans 14 amino acids. V lost 0 bases to trimming and J lost 4 bases, with 7 bases between them. The germline V gene has CDR1 LGHNA and CDR2 YSLEER. The CDR3 reads CASSQDLAYNEQFF. The CDR3 bases are TGCGCCAGCAGCCAAGATCTCGCATACAATGAGCAGTTCTTC.

This clone was detected a few times. In DNA, the CDR3 is TGCAGCGTTGAAGTGGTAGGACAAAACATTCAGTACTTC. Its protein is CSVEVVGQNIQYF. The chain recombines TRBV29-1 with TRBJ2-4; D not resolved. V shed 1 base and J shed 5 bases, with 9 bases lying between them. The CDR3 consists of 13 residues. CDR1 is SQVTM and CDR2 is ANQGSEA in the germline V gene. Supplemented by reference TRBV29-1 and TRBJ2-4, the full variable domain reads SAVISQKPSRDICQRGTSLTIQCQVDSQVTMMFWYRQQPGQSLTLIATANQGSEATYESGFVIDKFPISRPNLTFSTLTVSNMSPEDSSIYLCSVEVVGQNIQYFGAGTRLSVL.

The chain combines TRBV6-4 with TRBJ2-1; 10 bases match TRBD2. Losses at the gene ends were 4 bases for V and 8 bases for J; bases not matched to a gene: 5. This CDR3 contains 14 residues. Germline V gives CDR1 MRHNA, CDR2 SNTAGT. This CDR3 reads CASSVASGSDEQFF. CDR3 sequence (DNA): TGTGCCAGCAGTGTGGCTAGCGGGAGCGATGAGCAGTTCTTC.

CDR3 sequence: CASRTLRGRLNGYTF. The CDR3 nucleotides are TGTGCCAGCCGGACCCTCAGGGGGAGATTGAATGGCTACACCTTC. The rearrangement joins TRBV2 to TRBJ1-2; 7 nucleotides agree with TRBD1. Germline lookup yields CDR1 SNHLY and CDR2 FYNNEI. V lost 8 bases to trimming and J lost 6 bases; unmatched junction nucleotides: 15. The CDR3 totals 15 residues.